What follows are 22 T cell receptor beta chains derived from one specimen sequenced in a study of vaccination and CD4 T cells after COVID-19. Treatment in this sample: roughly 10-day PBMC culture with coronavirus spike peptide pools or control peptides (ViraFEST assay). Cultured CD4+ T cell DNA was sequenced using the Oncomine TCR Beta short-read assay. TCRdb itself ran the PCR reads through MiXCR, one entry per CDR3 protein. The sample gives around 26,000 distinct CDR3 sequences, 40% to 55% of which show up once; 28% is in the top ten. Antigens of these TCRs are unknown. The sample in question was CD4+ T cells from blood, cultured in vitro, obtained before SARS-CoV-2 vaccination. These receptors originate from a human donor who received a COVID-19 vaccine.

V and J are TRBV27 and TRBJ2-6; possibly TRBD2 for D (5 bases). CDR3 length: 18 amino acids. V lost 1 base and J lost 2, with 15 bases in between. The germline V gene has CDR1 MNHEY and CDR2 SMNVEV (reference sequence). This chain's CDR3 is CASSLFSPSRAGANVLTF. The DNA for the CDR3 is TGTGCCAGCAGTTTATTTTCACCATCGAGGGCTGGGGCCAACGTCCTGACTTTC.

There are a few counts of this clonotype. The CDR3 DNA sequence: TGTGCCATCAGTGAGGGGGACCCCTATGGCTACACCTTC. Amino acid sequence: CAISEGDPYGYTF. The genes are TRBV10-3 and TRBJ1-2; D might be TRBD1 (5 bases). The germline gives CDR1 ENHRY, CDR2 SYGVKD. V gave up 2 bases and J gave up 4 bases, with 8 bases separating them. The CDR3 is 13 residues long.

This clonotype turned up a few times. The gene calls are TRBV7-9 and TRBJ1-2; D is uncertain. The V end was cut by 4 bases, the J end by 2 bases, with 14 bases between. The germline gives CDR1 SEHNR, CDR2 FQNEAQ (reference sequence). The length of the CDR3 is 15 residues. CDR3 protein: CASSSNMVSNYGYTF. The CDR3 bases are TGTGCCAGCAGCTCAAACATGGTCAGCAACTATGGCTACACCTTC. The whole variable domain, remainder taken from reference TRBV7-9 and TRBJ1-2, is DTGVSQNPRHKITKRGQNVTFRCDPISEHNRLYWYRQTLGQGPEFLTYFQNEAQLEKSRLLSDRFSAERPKGSFSTLEIQRTEQGDSAMYLCASSSNMVSNYGYTFGSGTRLTVV.

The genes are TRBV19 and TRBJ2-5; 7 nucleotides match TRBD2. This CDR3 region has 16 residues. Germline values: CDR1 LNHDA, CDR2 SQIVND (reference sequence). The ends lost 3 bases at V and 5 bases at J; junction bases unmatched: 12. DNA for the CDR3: TGTGCCAGTAGTATCCGAGCTTCGGGGGGTGGGGAGACCCAGTACTTC. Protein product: CASSIRASGGGETQYF.

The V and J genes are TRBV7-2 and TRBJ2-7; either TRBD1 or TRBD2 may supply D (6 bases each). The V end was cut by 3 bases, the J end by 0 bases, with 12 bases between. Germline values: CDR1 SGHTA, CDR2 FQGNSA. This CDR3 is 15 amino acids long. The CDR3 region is CASSLGGGNSYEQYF. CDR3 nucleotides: TGTGCCAGCAGCTTGGGGGGCGGGAACTCCTACGAGCAGTACTTC. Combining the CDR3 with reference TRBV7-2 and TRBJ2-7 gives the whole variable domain GAGVSQSPSNKVTEKGKDVELRCDPISGHTALYWYRQSLGQGLEFLIYFQGNSAPDKSGLPSDRFSAERTGGSVSTLTIQRTQQEDSAVYLCASSLGGGNSYEQYFGPGTRLTVT.

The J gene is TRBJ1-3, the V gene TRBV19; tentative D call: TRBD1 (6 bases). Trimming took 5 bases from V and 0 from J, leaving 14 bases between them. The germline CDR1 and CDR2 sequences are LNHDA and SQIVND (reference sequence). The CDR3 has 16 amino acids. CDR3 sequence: CASSQGQPDSGNTIYF. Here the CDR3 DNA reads TGTGCCAGTAGTCAGGGACAACCCGACTCTGGAAACACCATATATTTT.

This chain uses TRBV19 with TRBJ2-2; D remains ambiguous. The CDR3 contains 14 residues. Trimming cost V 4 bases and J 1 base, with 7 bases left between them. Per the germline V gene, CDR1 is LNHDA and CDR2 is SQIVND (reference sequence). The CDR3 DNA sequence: TGTGCCAGTAGTAGATCGATGAACACCGGGGAGCTGTTTTTT. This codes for CASSRSMNTGELFF.

The CDR3 protein is CSAGTSGLTDTQYF. Here the CDR3 DNA reads TGCAGTGCGGGGACTAGCGGATTAACAGATACGCAGTATTTT. The V call is TRBV20-1, the J call TRBJ2-3; 11 nucleotides align to TRBD2. CDR3 size: 14 residues. The germline V gene has CDR1 DFQATT and CDR2 SNEGSKA (reference sequence). V was clipped by 6 bases and J by 3 bases; unmatched bases: 5.

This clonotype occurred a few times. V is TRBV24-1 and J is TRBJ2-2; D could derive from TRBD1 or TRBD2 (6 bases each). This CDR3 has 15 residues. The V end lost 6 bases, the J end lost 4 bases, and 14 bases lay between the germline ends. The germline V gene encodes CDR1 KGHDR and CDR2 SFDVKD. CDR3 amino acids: CATSRGLRATGELFF. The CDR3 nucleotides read TGTGCCACCAGTCGGGGGCTGCGGGCCACCGGGGAGCTGTTTTTT.

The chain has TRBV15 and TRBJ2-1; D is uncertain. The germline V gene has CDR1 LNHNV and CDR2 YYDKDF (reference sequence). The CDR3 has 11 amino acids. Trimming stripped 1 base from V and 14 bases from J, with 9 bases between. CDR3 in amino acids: CATSRGVRKFF. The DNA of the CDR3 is TGTGCCACCAGCAGAGGAGTTAGAAAGTTCTTC.

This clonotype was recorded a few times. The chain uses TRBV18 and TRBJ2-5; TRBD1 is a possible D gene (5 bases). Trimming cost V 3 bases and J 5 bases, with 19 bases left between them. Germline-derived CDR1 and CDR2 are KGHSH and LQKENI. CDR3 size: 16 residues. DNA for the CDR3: TGTGCCAGCTCACCCCTCAGTCAGGGAATGAGGGAGACCCAGTACTTC. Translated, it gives CASSPLSQGMRETQYF.

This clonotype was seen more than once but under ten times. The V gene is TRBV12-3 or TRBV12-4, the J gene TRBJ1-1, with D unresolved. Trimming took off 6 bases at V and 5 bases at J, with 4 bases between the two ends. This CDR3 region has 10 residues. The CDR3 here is CASRGTEAFF. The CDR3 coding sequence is TGTGCCAGCAGGGGGACTGAAGCTTTCTTT.

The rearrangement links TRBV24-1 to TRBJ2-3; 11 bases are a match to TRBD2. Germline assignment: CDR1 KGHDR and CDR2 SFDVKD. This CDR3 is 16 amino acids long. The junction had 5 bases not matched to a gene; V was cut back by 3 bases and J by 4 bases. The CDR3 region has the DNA TGTGCCACCAGTGATCGACTAGCGGGGCTCGCAGATACGCAGTATTTT. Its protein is CATSDRLAGLADTQYF.

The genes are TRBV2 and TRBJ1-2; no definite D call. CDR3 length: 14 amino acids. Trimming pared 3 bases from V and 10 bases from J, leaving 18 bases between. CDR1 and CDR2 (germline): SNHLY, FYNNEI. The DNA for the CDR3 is TGTGCCAGCAGTGAGGAAGGTGGGAACTCGTTCTACACCTTC. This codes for CASSEEGGNSFYTF.

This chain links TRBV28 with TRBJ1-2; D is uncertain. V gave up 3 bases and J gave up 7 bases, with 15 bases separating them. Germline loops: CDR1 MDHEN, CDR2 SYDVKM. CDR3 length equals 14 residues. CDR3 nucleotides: TGTGCCAGCAGTTTGTCGGGCAGAGGAGGTGGCTACACCTTC. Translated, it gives CASSLSGRGGGYTF.

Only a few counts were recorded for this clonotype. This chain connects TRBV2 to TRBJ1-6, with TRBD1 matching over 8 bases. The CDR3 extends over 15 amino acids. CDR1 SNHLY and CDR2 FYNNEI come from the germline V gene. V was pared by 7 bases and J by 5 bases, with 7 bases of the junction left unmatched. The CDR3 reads CASTTDRDNNSPLHF. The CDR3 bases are TGTGCCAGCACGACGGACAGGGATAATAATTCACCCCTCCACTTT.

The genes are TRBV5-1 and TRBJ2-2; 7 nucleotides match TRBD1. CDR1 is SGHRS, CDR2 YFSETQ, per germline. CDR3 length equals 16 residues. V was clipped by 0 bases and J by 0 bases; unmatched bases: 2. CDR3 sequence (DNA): TGCGCCAGCAGCTTGGGGACAGGTTCGAACACCGGGGAGCTGTTTTTT. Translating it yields CASSLGTGSNTGELFF.

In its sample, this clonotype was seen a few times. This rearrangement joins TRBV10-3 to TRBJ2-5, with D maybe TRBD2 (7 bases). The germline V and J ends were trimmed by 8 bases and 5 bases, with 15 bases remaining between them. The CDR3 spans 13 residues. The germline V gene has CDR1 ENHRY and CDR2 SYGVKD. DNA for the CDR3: TGTGCCATCCAAGGGGGGGCCGACGAGACCCAGTACTTC. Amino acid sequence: CAIQGGADETQYF.

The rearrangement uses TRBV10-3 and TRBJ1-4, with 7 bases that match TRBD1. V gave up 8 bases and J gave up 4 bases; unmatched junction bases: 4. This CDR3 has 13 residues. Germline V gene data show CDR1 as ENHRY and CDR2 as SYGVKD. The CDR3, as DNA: TGTGCCATCCGACAGGGAATTAATGAAAAACTGTTTTTT. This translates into CAIRQGINEKLFF.

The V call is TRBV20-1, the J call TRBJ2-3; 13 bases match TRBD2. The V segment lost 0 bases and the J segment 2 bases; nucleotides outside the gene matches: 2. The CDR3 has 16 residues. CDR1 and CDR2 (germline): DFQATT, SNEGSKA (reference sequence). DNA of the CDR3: TGCAGTGCTAGAGAAGGACTAGCGGGGGTCACAGATACGCAGTATTTT. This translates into CSAREGLAGVTDTQYF.

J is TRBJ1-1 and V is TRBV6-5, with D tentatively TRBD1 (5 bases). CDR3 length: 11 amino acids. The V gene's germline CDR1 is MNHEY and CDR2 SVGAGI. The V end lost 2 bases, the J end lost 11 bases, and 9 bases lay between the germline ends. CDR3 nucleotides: TGTGCCAGCAGTTACCGGGGGTCGGCTTTCTTT. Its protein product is CASSYRGSAFF.

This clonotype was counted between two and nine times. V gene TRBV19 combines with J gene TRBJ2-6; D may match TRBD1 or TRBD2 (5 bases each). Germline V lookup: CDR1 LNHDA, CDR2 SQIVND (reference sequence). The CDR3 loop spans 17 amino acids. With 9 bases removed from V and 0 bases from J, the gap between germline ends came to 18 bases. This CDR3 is CASAPRGTYSGANVLTF. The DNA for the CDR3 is TGTGCCAGCGCCCCCCGGGGCACCTACTCTGGGGCCAACGTCCTGACTTTC.